This T cell receptor beta chain was retrieved from a study of blood T cell repertoires in COVID-19. Study context: Whether acute or convalescent, the COVID-19 samples came from the United States, Italy and Spain.

The method was immunoSEQ multiplex PCR; TCRdb's version includes in-frame clones alone and lacks a portion of them. The data show under 300,000 clones, with about 86% seen just once and around 3% held by the top ten. This CDR3 contains 13 residues. Trimming took 2 bases from V and 6 from J, leaving 10 bases between them. This clone was observed a single time. This TCR came from a woman in her 40s with acute COVID-19. The genes are TRBV12-3 or TRBV12-4 and TRBJ1-2; maybe TRBD1 (6 bases). Sequencing was carried out using PBMCs or T cells enriched from blood (not recorded which). This CDR3 reads CASSLRQGNGYTF. The CDR3 DNA follows: TGTGCCAGCAGTTTACGGCAGGGGAATGGCTACACCTTC.